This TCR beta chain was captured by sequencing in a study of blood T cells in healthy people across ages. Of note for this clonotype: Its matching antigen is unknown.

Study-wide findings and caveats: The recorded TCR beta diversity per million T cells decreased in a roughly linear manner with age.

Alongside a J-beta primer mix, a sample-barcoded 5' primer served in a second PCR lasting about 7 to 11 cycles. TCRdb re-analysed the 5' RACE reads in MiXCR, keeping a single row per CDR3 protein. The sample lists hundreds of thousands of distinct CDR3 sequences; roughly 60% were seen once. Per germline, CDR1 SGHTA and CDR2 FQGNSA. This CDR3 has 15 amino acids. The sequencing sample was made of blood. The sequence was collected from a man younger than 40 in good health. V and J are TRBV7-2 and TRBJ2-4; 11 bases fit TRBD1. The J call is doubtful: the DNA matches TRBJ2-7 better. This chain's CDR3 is CASRLDRGQHYEQYF. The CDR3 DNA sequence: TGTGCCAGCAGGTTGGACAGGGGGCAGCACTACGAGCAGTACTTC.